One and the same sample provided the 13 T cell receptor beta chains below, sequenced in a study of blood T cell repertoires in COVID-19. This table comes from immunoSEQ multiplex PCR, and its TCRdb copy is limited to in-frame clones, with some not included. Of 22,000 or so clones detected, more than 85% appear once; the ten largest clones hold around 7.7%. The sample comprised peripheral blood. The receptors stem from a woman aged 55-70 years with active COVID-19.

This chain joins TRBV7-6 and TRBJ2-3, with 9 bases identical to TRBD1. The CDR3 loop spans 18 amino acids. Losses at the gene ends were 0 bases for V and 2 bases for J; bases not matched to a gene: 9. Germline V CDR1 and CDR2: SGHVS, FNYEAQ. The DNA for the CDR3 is TGTGCCAGCAGCTTAGCGGAACAGGGGGCCTTAACCACAGATACGCAGTATTTT. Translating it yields CASSLAEQGALTTDTQYF.

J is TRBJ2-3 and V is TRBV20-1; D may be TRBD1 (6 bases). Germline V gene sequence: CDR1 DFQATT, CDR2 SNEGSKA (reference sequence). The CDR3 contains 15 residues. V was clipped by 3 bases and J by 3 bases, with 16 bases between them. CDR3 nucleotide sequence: TGCAGTGCTAGTGTCAGGGGAGAGGGTACAGATACGCAGTATTTT. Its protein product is CSASVRGEGTDTQYF.

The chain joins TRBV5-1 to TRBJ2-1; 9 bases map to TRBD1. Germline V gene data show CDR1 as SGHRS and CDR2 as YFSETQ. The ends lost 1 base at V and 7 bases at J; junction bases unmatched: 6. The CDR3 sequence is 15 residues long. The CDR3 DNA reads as TGCGCCAGCAGCTTGTTAGGACAGGGGTGGAATGAGCAGTTCTTC. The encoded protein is CASSLLGQGWNEQFF.

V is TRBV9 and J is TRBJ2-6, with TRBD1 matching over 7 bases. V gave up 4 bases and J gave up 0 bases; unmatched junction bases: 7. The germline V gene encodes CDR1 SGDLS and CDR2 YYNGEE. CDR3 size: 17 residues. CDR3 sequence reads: CASSLGQSSSGANVLTF. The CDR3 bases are TGTGCCAGCAGCCTGGGACAGTCTAGCTCTGGGGCCAACGTCCTGACTTTC.

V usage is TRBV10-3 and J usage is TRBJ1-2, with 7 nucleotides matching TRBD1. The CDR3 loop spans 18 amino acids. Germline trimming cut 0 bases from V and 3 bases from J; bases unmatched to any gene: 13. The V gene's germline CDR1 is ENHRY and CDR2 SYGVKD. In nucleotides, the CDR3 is TGTGCCATCAGTGAGTCTGTTGTCGACAGGGAACCCGACTATGGCTACACCTTC. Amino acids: CAISESVVDREPDYGYTF.

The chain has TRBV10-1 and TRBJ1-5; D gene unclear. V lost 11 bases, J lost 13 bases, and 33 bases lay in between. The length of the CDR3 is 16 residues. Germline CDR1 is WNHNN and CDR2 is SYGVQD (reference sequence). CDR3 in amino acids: CAGNHGFGRGLWVQHF. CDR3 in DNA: TGCGCCGGTAACCACGGTTTCGGGAGAGGGCTTTGGGTTCAGCATTTT.

This chain's CDR3 is CASSVDVLQEAFF. CDR3 DNA sequence: TGTGCCAGCAGCGTAGATGTATTACAGGAAGCTTTCTTT. The chain couples TRBV9 to TRBJ1-1; D not resolved. V was cut by 0 bases and J by 8 bases, with 11 bases left in between. The V gene's germline CDR1 is SGDLS and CDR2 YYNGEE. The CDR3 length is 13 residues.

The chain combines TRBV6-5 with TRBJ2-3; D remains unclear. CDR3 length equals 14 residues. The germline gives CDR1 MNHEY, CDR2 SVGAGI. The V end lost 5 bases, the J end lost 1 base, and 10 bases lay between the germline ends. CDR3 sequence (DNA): TGTGCCAGCAGTCAGAATTTTCGCACAGATACGCAGTATTTT. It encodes CASSQNFRTDTQYF.

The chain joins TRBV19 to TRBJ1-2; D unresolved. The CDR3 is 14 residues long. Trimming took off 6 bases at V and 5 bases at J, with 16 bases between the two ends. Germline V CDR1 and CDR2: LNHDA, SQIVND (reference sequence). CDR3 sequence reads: CASSLVEASYGYTF. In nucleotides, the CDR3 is TGTGCCAGTAGCCTGGTTGAGGCATCGTATGGCTACACCTTC.

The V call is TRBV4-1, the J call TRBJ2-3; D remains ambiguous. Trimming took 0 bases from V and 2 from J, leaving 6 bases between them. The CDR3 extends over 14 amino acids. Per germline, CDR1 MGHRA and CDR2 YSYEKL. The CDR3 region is CASSQEATTDTQYF. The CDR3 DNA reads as TGCGCCAGCAGCCAAGAAGCCACCACAGATACGCAGTATTTT.

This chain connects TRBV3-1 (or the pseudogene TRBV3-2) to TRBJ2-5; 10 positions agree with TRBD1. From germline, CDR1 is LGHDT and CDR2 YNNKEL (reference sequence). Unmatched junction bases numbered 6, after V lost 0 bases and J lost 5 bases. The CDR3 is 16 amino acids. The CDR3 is CASSQDTGTGVETQYF. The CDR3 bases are TGTGCCAGCAGCCAAGATACCGGGACAGGGGTGGAGACCCAGTACTTC.

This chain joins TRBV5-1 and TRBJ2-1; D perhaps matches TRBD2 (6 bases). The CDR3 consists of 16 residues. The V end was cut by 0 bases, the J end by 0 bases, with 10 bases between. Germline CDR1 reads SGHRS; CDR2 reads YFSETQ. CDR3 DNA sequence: TGCGCCAGCAGCTTGGTGGGGGGTAGCTCCTACAATGAGCAGTTCTTC. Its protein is CASSLVGGSSYNEQFF.

The CDR3 is CASTEGNTIYF. In nucleotides, the CDR3 is TGTGCCAGCACCGAGGGCAACACCATATATTTT. The chain recombines TRBV25-1 with TRBJ1-3; D gene unclear. Trimming pared 7 bases from V and 7 bases from J, leaving 8 bases between. The CDR3 runs to 11 residues. Germline CDR1 reads MGHDK; CDR2 reads SYGVNS.